These T cell receptor beta chains were read from a single sample in a study of T and B cells in COVID-19 patients. One entry per CDR3 protein results from TCRdb running MiXCR on the multiplex PCR reads. This sample has about 3,100 distinct CDR3 sequences; over 20% occur once, and the top ten carry about 16%. The sequenced sample was blood. The receptors shown here come from a human donor with active COVID-19. Both conserved end residues are part of each CDR3. The D gene is left open where the match is weak. Clone size appears in some rows only: once, few, many, or a class for an expanded clone.

v_gene	d_gene	j_gene	abundance	CDR3nt	CDR3aa
TRBV29-1	TRBD1	TRBJ1-2	medium-sized	TGCAGCGCAGCTTCGACAGGGGCTTACGGCTACACCTTC	CSAASTGAYGYTF
TRBV6-2/TRBV6-3	.	TRBJ2-3	medium-sized	TGTGCCAGCGGGCTAGCGGATACGCAGTATTTT	CASGLADTQYF
TRBV5-4	.	TRBJ2-1	large	TGTGCCAGCAGCGGCGGAAACAATGAGCAGTTCTTC	CASSGGNNEQFF
TRBV7-9	.	TRBJ2-2	.	TGTGCCAGCAGCTTACAGGCCCACACCGGGGAGCTGTTTTTT	CASSLQAHTGELFF
TRBV18	TRBD1	TRBJ2-7	medium-sized	TGTGCCAGCTCACGGACAGGGACGACCTACGAGCAGTACTTC	CASSRTGTTYEQYF
TRBV5-1	TRBD2	TRBJ2-1	.	TGCGCCAGCAGCTTGGTCGCTAGCGGGAGCAGTGAGCAGTTCTTC	CASSLVASGSSEQFF
TRBV7-2	TRBD1	TRBJ1-6	.	TGTGCCAGCAGCCGCGAACCGGGACAGGATAATTCACCCCTCCACTTT	CASSREPGQDNSPLHF
TRBV19	TRBD1	TRBJ2-7	large	TGTGCCAGTAGTATCCGAACACTTAGACAGGGCCACGAGCAGTACTTC	CASSIRTLRQGHEQYF
TRBV10-3	.	TRBJ2-7	medium-sized	TGTGCCATCAGGTTTGGCCACGAGCAGTACTTC	CAIRFGHEQYF
TRBV7-9	.	TRBJ2-1	few	TGTGCCAGCAGCTTAGGCTACAATGAGCAGTTCTTC	CASSLGYNEQFF
TRBV27	TRBD1	TRBJ1-2	medium-sized	TGTGCCAGCAGGCGACAGGGCCTCTACTATGGCTACACCTTC	CASRRQGLYYGYTF
TRBV12-3/TRBV12-4	.	TRBJ2-7	medium-sized	TGTGCCAGCACCTACGGGGACGAGCAGTACTTC	CASTYGDEQYF
TRBV6-2/TRBV6-3	TRBD1	TRBJ1-5	medium-sized	TGTGCCAGCAGCCCCGGGACAGGGGTGGATCAGCCCCAGCATTTT	CASSPGTGVDQPQHF
TRBV6-5	.	TRBJ2-2	medium-sized	TGTGCCAGCGGCCAGGGAATCACCGGGGAGCTGTTTTTT	CASGQGITGELFF